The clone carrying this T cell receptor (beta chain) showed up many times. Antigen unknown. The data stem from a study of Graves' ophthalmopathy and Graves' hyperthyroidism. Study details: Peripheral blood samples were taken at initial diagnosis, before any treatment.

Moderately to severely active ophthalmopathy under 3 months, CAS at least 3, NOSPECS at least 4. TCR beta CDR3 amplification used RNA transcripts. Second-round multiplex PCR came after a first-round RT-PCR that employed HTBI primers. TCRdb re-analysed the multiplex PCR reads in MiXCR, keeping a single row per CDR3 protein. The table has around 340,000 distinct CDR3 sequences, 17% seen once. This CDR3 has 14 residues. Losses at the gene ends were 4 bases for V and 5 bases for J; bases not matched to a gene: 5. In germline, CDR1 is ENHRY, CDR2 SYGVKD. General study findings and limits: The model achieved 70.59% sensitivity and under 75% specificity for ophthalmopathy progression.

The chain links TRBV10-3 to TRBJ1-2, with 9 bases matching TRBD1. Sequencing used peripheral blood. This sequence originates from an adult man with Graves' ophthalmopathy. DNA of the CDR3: TGTGCCATCAGTGGACAGGGGGTCCTATATGGCTACACCTTC. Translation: CAISGQGVLYGYTF.